Listed below are T cell receptor beta chains from one sample, sequenced in a study of Graves' ophthalmopathy and Graves' hyperthyroidism. TCRdb called the multiplex PCR reads again in MiXCR, with one record for every CDR3 protein. The data hold about 380,000 distinct CDR3 sequences, with roughly 15% observed a single time. Sequences were obtained from peripheral blood. The receptors here all came from a woman aged 18-29 years with stable Graves' hyperthyroidism. CDR3s leave out the opening cysteine and the closing phenylalanine or tryptophan. The D gene is left open where the match is weak.

10	TRBV12-3/TRBV12-4	TRBD1	ATGQGLRELF
14	TRBV6-5	TRBD1	ASSYIRTGGSPEAF
11	TRBV27	NA	ASNHTGNTEAF
13	TRBV7-8	NA	ASSLSGQKNTEAF
12	TRBV5-6	NA	ASSSNWDTYGYT
14	TRBV11-1	TRBD1	ASSPPGTGVNTEAF
11	TRBV6-2/TRBV6-3	NA	ASSYGTPYGYT
14	TRBV6-5	TRBD2	ASSSVGGPNQETQY
10	TRBV29-1	NA	SVYGANYGYT
16	TRBV11-3	NA	ASSLTTTREYSSYEQY
14	TRBV28	NA	ASSSPGGDSGNTIY
9	TRBV9	NA	ASSDRTGQY
13	TRBV27	NA	ASSLSRGSSYEQY
12	TRBV6-1	NA	ASSVKGSNSPLH
14	TRBV2	NA	ASSPNRGAGANVLT
13	TRBV5-5	NA	ASSLLGPQAYEQY
14	TRBV5-1	TRBD1	ASSLAAGQATSGYT
9	TRBV7-9	NA	ASGRYYEQY
10	TRBV29-1	NA	SADRENTEAF
12	TRBV10-3	NA	ATGGGSNNQPQH
12	TRBV2	NA	ASSFSEGNYGYT
11	TRBV20-1	NA	SAARGSGETQY
15	TRBV28	NA	ASSYSIKSGAEDGYT
13	TRBV19	TRBD1	ASSIRGQGNTEAF
12	TRBV12-3/TRBV12-4	NA	ASSQGYSNQPQH
15	TRBV12-3/TRBV12-4	TRBD1	ASRPGQGFFGANVLT
13	TRBV20-1	NA	SARGGRDLSETQY
14	TRBV12-3/TRBV12-4	NA	ASSFSVDRHQETQY
11	TRBV7-3	NA	ASMGTSGTEAF
13	TRBV4-2	NA	ASSRSYNRGDTQY
10	TRBV7-2	NA	ASIPDDYEQY
12	TRBV7-3	NA	ASRQGRSPGELF
15	TRBV10-3	TRBD2	AISSGTSGGAKETQY
11	TRBV12-3/TRBV12-4	NA	ASSLTRPGELF
11	TRBV6-4	NA	ASRRQDNTEAF
11	TRBV7-9	NA	ASTENNQETQY
15	TRBV5-1	TRBD2	ASTPRGTSGNTGELF
11	TRBV30	TRBD2	AWSVSGRSLVG
12	TRBV15	NA	ATSRAGSSYEQY
14	TRBV11-1	NA	ASSLAPRTANTEAF
11	TRBV20-1	NA	SAREGLGNTIY
11	TRBV19	NA	ASNGQQGAEAF
10	TRBV20-1	NA	SARVRIGPLH
11	TRBV11-2	NA	ASSPRFGDEQY
12	TRBV20-1	TRBD1	SARVGQGMSGYT
12	TRBV28	TRBD1	ASSRQGVRYEQY
13	TRBV5-5	TRBD2	ASSPTSGVAYEQY
14	TRBV29-1	NA	SVSYVGRRMNTEAF
11	TRBV11-1	TRBD1	ASSSRDRGGYT
12	TRBV19	NA	ASSDDSGANVLT
11	TRBV2	NA	ASSVKGTETQY
12	TRBV6-1	TRBD1	ASKQGQGNTEAF
16	TRBV7-3	TRBD2	ASRSGLAGGRYVETQY
18	TRBV6-4	TRBD1	ASIFGVAGGPPRYTGELF
12	TRBV12-3/TRBV12-4	NA	ASSFGTSRRGYT
13	TRBV5-4	NA	ASSLPGPQPGELF
15	TRBV11-3	TRBD2	ASSLGGGGPLSGELF
10	TRBV20-1	TRBD1	SAGGWDTEAF
11	TRBV25-1	NA	ASSEYYQAEIH